This T cell receptor beta chain is drawn from a study of PD-L1 blockade in urothelial cancer. Whole-study context: Each patient had 0 to 3 earlier chemotherapy regimens. Blood drawn 3 weeks (second dose) and 6 weeks after treatment start was analyzed. Study-level results: Tumor-linked clones in blood grew more by 3 weeks in durable-benefit patients.

Details on this clone: Its antigen is undetermined.

Regarding time point: peripheral blood 6 weeks after treatment start. There were between 1 and 8 samples from each patient, taken pretreatment and on-treatment. Germline CDR1 MDHEN, CDR2 SYDVKM. The CDR3 consists of 16 residues. Trimming left V 6 bases short and J 5 bases short, with 22 bases between. Assay: immunoSEQ multiplex PCR; the TCRdb copy retains only in-frame clones and omits some. This table has around 110,000 clones, 80% to 95% appearing once. The sample was PBMCs, taken around atezolizumab (anti-PD-L1) treatment. This chain joins TRBV28 and TRBJ1-1; unclear D gene. This clonotype originated in a man in his 60s with urothelial cancer. CDR3 in DNA: TGTGCCAGCAGCCTCAGTGTCTCGAGGGATGATACTGAAGCTTTCTTT. Its protein is CASSLSVSRDDTEAFF.